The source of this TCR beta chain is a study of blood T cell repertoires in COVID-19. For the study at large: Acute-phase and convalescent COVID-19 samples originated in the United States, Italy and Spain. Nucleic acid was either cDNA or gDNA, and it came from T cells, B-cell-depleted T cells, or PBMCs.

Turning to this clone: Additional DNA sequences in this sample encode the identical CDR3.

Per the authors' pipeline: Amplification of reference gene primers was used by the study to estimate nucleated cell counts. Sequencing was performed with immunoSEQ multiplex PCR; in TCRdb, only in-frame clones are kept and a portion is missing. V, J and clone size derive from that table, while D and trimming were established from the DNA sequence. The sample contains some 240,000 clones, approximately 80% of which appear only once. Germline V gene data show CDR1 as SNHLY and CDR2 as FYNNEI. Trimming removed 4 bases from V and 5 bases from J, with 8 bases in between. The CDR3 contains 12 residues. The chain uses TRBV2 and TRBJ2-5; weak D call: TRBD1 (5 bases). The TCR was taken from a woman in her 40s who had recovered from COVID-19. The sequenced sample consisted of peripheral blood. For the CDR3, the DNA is TGTGCCAGCAGTGGGACACGGGAGACCCAGTACTTC. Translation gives CASSGTRETQYF.